A selection of T cell receptor beta chains follows, all from one sample in a study of T-cell reconstitution after alpha-beta-depleted transplantation in children. MiXCR, applied by TCRdb to the PCR reads, yields one record per CDR3 protein. The top ten clones hold 3.3% of a sample with more than 450,000 distinct CDR3 sequences, 18% of them seen once. Sequenced material: PBMCs from the stem cell graft donor, taken from the stem cell graft. The receptor source for this set is a human donor who donated a stem cell graft to a child with acute lymphoblastic leukemia. Both conserved end residues are part of each CDR3. The order of the fields is CDR3 DNA, CDR3 protein, clone size, J gene, V gene, D gene. The D gene is left open where the match is weak. Some rows mark clone size as missing; the rest say once, few, many or name a class of expanded clone.

CDR3 DNA: TGTGCCAGCAGTTTCTTCGGGAGCTCCTACGAGCAGTACTTC
CDR3 protein: CASSFFGSSYEQYF
clone size: NA
J gene: TRBJ2-7
V gene: TRBV12-3/TRBV12-4
D gene: NA

CDR3 DNA: TGCAGTGCCCGGGACCGAGAGGGGAACACTGAAGCTTTCTTT
CDR3 protein: CSARDREGNTEAFF
clone size: NA
J gene: TRBJ1-1
V gene: TRBV20-1
D gene: NA

CDR3 DNA: TGCGCCAGCAGCTCGACAGGGGACGAGGAAAAACTGTTTTTT
CDR3 protein: CASSSTGDEEKLFF
clone size: NA
J gene: TRBJ1-4
V gene: TRBV5-1
D gene: TRBD1

CDR3 DNA: TGTGCCAGCAGTTACACACTTCCGGGACTAGCGGGAGGTTCTGCCGGGGAGCTGTTTTTT
CDR3 protein: CASSYTLPGLAGGSAGELFF
clone size: few
J gene: TRBJ2-2
V gene: TRBV6-2/TRBV6-3
D gene: TRBD2

CDR3 DNA: TGTGCCAGCAGTGAACCTAGTCCCGGTGGCACCGGGGAGCTGTTTTTT
CDR3 protein: CASSEPSPGGTGELFF
clone size: NA
J gene: TRBJ2-2
V gene: TRBV2
D gene: NA

CDR3 DNA: TGCGCCAGCAGCTTGGATCTGAATGTGGAGACCCAGTACTTC
CDR3 protein: CASSLDLNVETQYF
clone size: many
J gene: TRBJ2-5
V gene: TRBV5-1
D gene: NA

CDR3 DNA: TGCAGCGTTGGAGCGGGAGTAGCAGAGACCCAGTACTTC
CDR3 protein: CSVGAGVAETQYF
clone size: few
J gene: TRBJ2-5
V gene: TRBV29-1
D gene: TRBD2

CDR3 DNA: TGTGCCACCACCTCGGGGGACCCGAATAGCAATCAGCCCCAGCATTTT
CDR3 protein: CATTSGDPNSNQPQHF
clone size: NA
J gene: TRBJ1-5
V gene: TRBV15
D gene: NA

CDR3 DNA: TGTGCCAGCACCTTAGGGTCTCCTGGCTACACCTTC
CDR3 protein: CASTLGSPGYTF
clone size: few
J gene: TRBJ1-2
V gene: TRBV5-6
D gene: NA

CDR3 DNA: TGTGCCAGCAGTTCTCCTTCTCTTGGGGGGACAGACGGGGAGCTGTTTTTT
CDR3 protein: CASSSPSLGGTDGELFF
clone size: many
J gene: TRBJ2-2
V gene: TRBV28
D gene: NA

CDR3 DNA: TGTGCCAGCAGCCAAGACAGGGGGTTTAGCTATGGCTACACCTTC
CDR3 protein: CASSQDRGFSYGYTF
clone size: NA
J gene: TRBJ1-2
V gene: TRBV4-2
D gene: TRBD1

CDR3 DNA: TGTGCCAGCAGTTTAGGTTTACTTTACGAGCAGTACTTC
CDR3 protein: CASSLGLLYEQYF
clone size: many
J gene: TRBJ2-7
V gene: TRBV12-3/TRBV12-4
D gene: NA

CDR3 DNA: TGTGCCAGCTCACCATCGGCAGGGGTGGACTATGGCTACACCTTC
CDR3 protein: CASSPSAGVDYGYTF
clone size: NA
J gene: TRBJ1-2
V gene: TRBV18
D gene: NA

CDR3 DNA: TGCGCCAGCAGTCTATTCATGGCCGGGACAGGGAGACAAGAGACCCAGTACTTC
CDR3 protein: CASSLFMAGTGRQETQYF
clone size: NA
J gene: TRBJ2-5
V gene: TRBV5-1
D gene: TRBD1

CDR3 DNA: TGTGCCGGGCTAGCGGGGGGCGAACAGTACTTC
CDR3 protein: CAGLAGGEQYF
clone size: NA
J gene: TRBJ2-7
V gene: TRBV2
D gene: TRBD2

CDR3 DNA: TGCGCCAGCAGCTTTTTACCCGGGACAGGAGACTATGGCTACACCTTC
CDR3 protein: CASSFLPGTGDYGYTF
clone size: few
J gene: TRBJ1-2
V gene: TRBV5-1
D gene: TRBD1

CDR3 DNA: TGTGCCAGCAGCAACCCGAACAGGGGTGAAGCTTTCTTT
CDR3 protein: CASSNPNRGEAFF
clone size: many
J gene: TRBJ1-1
V gene: TRBV7-9
D gene: TRBD1

CDR3 DNA: TGCGCCAGCAGCTTACCTAGGACAGGTAGCGACGAGCAGTACTTC
CDR3 protein: CASSLPRTGSDEQYF
clone size: few
J gene: TRBJ2-7
V gene: TRBV5-1
D gene: TRBD1

CDR3 DNA: TGTGCCAGCAGTGAAAAATTCTCCGGGACGGAGTACGAGCAGTACTTC
CDR3 protein: CASSEKFSGTEYEQYF
clone size: NA
J gene: TRBJ2-7
V gene: TRBV6-1
D gene: NA

CDR3 DNA: TGTGCCAGCAGTGTCCTGGGCCGCTACGAGCAGTACTTC
CDR3 protein: CASSVLGRYEQYF
clone size: few
J gene: TRBJ2-7
V gene: TRBV2
D gene: NA

CDR3 DNA: TGTGCCAGCAGCTTAGGGGGACAGACTGCAACTAATGAAAAACTGTTTTTT
CDR3 protein: CASSLGGQTATNEKLFF
clone size: few
J gene: TRBJ1-4
V gene: TRBV7-2
D gene: TRBD1

CDR3 DNA: TGCGCCAGCAGCTCCGTCCCCCCTAGCACAGATACGCAGTATTTT
CDR3 protein: CASSSVPPSTDTQYF
clone size: few
J gene: TRBJ2-3
V gene: TRBV5-1
D gene: NA

CDR3 DNA: TGCAGTGCGCTGCCGCGGGGGGCAGGAGAAGCTTTCTTT
CDR3 protein: CSALPRGAGEAFF
clone size: NA
J gene: TRBJ1-1
V gene: TRBV20-1
D gene: NA

CDR3 DNA: TGTGCCAGCTCACCACCGCTCTCAGGGGTATGGGACGAGCAGTACTTC
CDR3 protein: CASSPPLSGVWDEQYF
clone size: NA
J gene: TRBJ2-7
V gene: TRBV18
D gene: NA

CDR3 DNA: TGTGCCAGCAGCAAATATGGACAGGGACAGCCCCAGCATTTT
CDR3 protein: CASSKYGQGQPQHF
clone size: NA
J gene: TRBJ1-5
V gene: TRBV12-3/TRBV12-4
D gene: TRBD1

CDR3 DNA: TGTGCCAGCTCACCGGGACTTAGTGACATTCAGTACTTC
CDR3 protein: CASSPGLSDIQYF
clone size: few
J gene: TRBJ2-4
V gene: TRBV18
D gene: NA

CDR3 DNA: TGTGCCAGCACTCCCGAGGGGGGTTCTTCCTACGAGCAGTACTTC
CDR3 protein: CASTPEGGSSYEQYF
clone size: NA
J gene: TRBJ2-7
V gene: TRBV2
D gene: NA

CDR3 DNA: TGTGCCAGCAGCCCAGGGGCCTCTGGAAACACCATATATTTT
CDR3 protein: CASSPGASGNTIYF
clone size: few
J gene: TRBJ1-3
V gene: TRBV5-5
D gene: NA

CDR3 DNA: TGCGCCAGCAGCTTCTTCTTGACACCGGGACTAGCGGAATTATCCCACTACGAGCAGTACTTC
CDR3 protein: CASSFFLTPGLAELSHYEQYF
clone size: NA
J gene: TRBJ2-7
V gene: TRBV5-1
D gene: TRBD2

CDR3 DNA: TGCGCCAGCAGCCAAGAAGGCTACCCGAGCTCCTACGAGCAGTACTTC
CDR3 protein: CASSQEGYPSSYEQYF
clone size: many
J gene: TRBJ2-7
V gene: TRBV4-1
D gene: NA

CDR3 DNA: TGCAGTGCTAGCTTAAGTACTAGCGAGTGGGACAATGAGCAGTTCTTC
CDR3 protein: CSASLSTSEWDNEQFF
clone size: NA
J gene: TRBJ2-1
V gene: TRBV20-1
D gene: TRBD2

CDR3 DNA: TGTGCCAGCAGTTACGGTTCTGGGACAGGGGACTACAATGAGCAGTTCTTC
CDR3 protein: CASSYGSGTGDYNEQFF
clone size: NA
J gene: TRBJ2-1
V gene: TRBV6-5
D gene: TRBD1

CDR3 DNA: TGCAGTGCTAGAGGGCTGGGACTAGCTGTGTACGAGCAGTACTTC
CDR3 protein: CSARGLGLAVYEQYF
clone size: NA
J gene: TRBJ2-7
V gene: TRBV20-1
D gene: TRBD2

CDR3 DNA: TGTGCCAGCTCACCGGCAGACTACGAGCAGTACTTC
CDR3 protein: CASSPADYEQYF
clone size: NA
J gene: TRBJ2-7
V gene: TRBV18
D gene: NA

CDR3 DNA: TGTGCCACCAGTGACCCTCTTTACGATGAGCAGTTCTTC
CDR3 protein: CATSDPLYDEQFF
clone size: NA
J gene: TRBJ2-1
V gene: TRBV24-1
D gene: NA

CDR3 DNA: TGTGCCAGCTCACCCGGACTAGCGGGAGAGGGTGAGCAGTACTTC
CDR3 protein: CASSPGLAGEGEQYF
clone size: NA
J gene: TRBJ2-7
V gene: TRBV18
D gene: TRBD2

CDR3 DNA: TGTGCCAGCAGCAACAAGGTGGCCGGGGAGCTGTTTTTT
CDR3 protein: CASSNKVAGELFF
clone size: NA
J gene: TRBJ2-2
V gene: TRBV9
D gene: NA

CDR3 DNA: TGCGCCAGCAGCTTGCTGGGACAGGGGGCGGATTCCCAGCATTTT
CDR3 protein: CASSLLGQGADSQHF
clone size: NA
J gene: TRBJ1-5
V gene: TRBV5-1
D gene: TRBD1

CDR3 DNA: TGTGCCAGCAGCTCGTGGACTGGCTCCTACGAGCAGTACTTC
CDR3 protein: CASSSWTGSYEQYF
clone size: NA
J gene: TRBJ2-7
V gene: TRBV5-5
D gene: NA

CDR3 DNA: TGTGCCAGCAGCTTAGGGTCGGGGGCACAAACTGAAGCTTTCTTT
CDR3 protein: CASSLGSGAQTEAFF
clone size: NA
J gene: TRBJ1-1
V gene: TRBV7-6
D gene: NA

CDR3 DNA: TGTGCCAGCAGTGAATGGGTAGGGAACTATGGCTACACCTTC
CDR3 protein: CASSEWVGNYGYTF
clone size: NA
J gene: TRBJ1-2
V gene: TRBV25-1
D gene: NA

CDR3 DNA: TGTGCCAGCAGCCCCGGACACTCCCAAGAGACCCAGTACTTC
CDR3 protein: CASSPGHSQETQYF
clone size: NA
J gene: TRBJ2-5
V gene: TRBV4-2
D gene: NA

CDR3 DNA: TGTGCCAGCAGCTTACCGGCGAGGGGTGAGCAGTTCTTC
CDR3 protein: CASSLPARGEQFF
clone size: few
J gene: TRBJ2-1
V gene: TRBV7-6
D gene: NA

CDR3 DNA: TGTGCCAGCAGTTTGGGCAGGGGGCAGTTCTTC
CDR3 protein: CASSLGRGQFF
clone size: once
J gene: TRBJ2-1
V gene: TRBV12-3/TRBV12-4
D gene: NA

CDR3 DNA: TGTGCCAGCAGCCCGAGAGGGACAGGGGTTCCTCCTGGGGCCAACGTCCTGACTTTC
CDR3 protein: CASSPRGTGVPPGANVLTF
clone size: NA
J gene: TRBJ2-6
V gene: TRBV13
D gene: TRBD1

CDR3 DNA: TGCAGTGCTAGAGATCGAGGGGGCGGCTACGAGCAGTACTTC
CDR3 protein: CSARDRGGGYEQYF
clone size: few
J gene: TRBJ2-7
V gene: TRBV20-1
D gene: TRBD1

CDR3 DNA: TGTGCCAGCAGCCCCGCCGCCCCGGGGGGTAATCAGCCCCAGCATTTT
CDR3 protein: CASSPAAPGGNQPQHF
clone size: NA
J gene: TRBJ1-5
V gene: TRBV7-9
D gene: NA

CDR3 DNA: TGTGCCACCAGTGATTCAAGACAGGGAAGGGTGAACACTGAAGCTTTCTTT
CDR3 protein: CATSDSRQGRVNTEAFF
clone size: NA
J gene: TRBJ1-1
V gene: TRBV24-1
D gene: TRBD1

CDR3 DNA: TGTGCCAGCAGCTTAGCAGGGACAAGGGGCTCTCAGCCCCAGCATTTT
CDR3 protein: CASSLAGTRGSQPQHF
clone size: NA
J gene: TRBJ1-5
V gene: TRBV11-2
D gene: NA

CDR3 DNA: TGCAGTGCCGTCCTTCCTAGCGGGAGTAGACAGTTCTTC
CDR3 protein: CSAVLPSGSRQFF
clone size: few
J gene: TRBJ2-1
V gene: TRBV20-1
D gene: TRBD2

CDR3 DNA: TGTGCCAGCAGCCGCCACAGGGTAGACTACGATACGCAGTATTTT
CDR3 protein: CASSRHRVDYDTQYF
clone size: few
J gene: TRBJ2-3
V gene: TRBV9
D gene: NA

CDR3 DNA: TGCAGTGCTAGAGATGGGTCCAAGGATTCAACTAATGAAAAACTGTTTTTT
CDR3 protein: CSARDGSKDSTNEKLFF
clone size: few
J gene: TRBJ1-4
V gene: TRBV20-1
D gene: NA

CDR3 DNA: TGCGCCAGCAGCTTGGAAAGCGTGAAGTGGGGGCAGTTCTTC
CDR3 protein: CASSLESVKWGQFF
clone size: few
J gene: TRBJ2-1
V gene: TRBV5-1
D gene: NA